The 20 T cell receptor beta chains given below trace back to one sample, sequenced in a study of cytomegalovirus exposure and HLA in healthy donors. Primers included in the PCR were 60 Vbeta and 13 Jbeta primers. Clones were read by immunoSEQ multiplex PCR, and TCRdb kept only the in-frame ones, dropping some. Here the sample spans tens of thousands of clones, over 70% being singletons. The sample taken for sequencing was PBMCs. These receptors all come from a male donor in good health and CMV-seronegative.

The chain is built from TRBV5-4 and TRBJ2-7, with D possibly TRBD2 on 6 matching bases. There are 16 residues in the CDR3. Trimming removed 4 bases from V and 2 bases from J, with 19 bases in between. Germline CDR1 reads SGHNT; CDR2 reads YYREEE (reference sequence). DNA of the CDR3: TGTGCCAGCAGCCCACACGGGGCGGGGAGACCCTACGAGCAGTACTTC. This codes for CASSPHGAGRPYEQYF.

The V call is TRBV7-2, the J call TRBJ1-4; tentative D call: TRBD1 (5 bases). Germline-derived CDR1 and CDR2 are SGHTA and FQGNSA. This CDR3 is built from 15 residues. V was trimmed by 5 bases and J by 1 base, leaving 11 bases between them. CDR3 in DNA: TGTGCCAGCAGCCAGGGCGGGAGAACTAATGAAAAACTGTTTTTT. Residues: CASSQGGRTNEKLFF.

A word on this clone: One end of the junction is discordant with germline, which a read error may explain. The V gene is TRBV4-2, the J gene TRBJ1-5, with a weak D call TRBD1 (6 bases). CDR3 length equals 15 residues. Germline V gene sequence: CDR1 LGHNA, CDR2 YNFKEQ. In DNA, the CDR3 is TGTGCCAGCAGCCCTCAGGGCAGGGGCAATCAGCCCCAGAATTTT. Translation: CASSPQGRGNQPQNF.

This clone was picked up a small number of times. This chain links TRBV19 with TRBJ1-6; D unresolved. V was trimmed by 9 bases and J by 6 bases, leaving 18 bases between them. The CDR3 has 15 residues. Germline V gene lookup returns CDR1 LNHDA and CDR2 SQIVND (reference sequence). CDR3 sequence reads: CASRSPNRSNSPLHF. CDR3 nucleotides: TGTGCCAGCCGAAGCCCCAACAGATCTAATTCACCCCTCCACTTT. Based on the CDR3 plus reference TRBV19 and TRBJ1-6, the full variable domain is DGGITQSPKYLFRKEGQNVTLSCEQNLNHDAMYWYRQDPGQGLRLIYYSQIVNDFQKGDIAEGYSVSREKKESFPLTVTSAQKNPTAFYLCASRSPNRSNSPLHFGNGTRLTVT.

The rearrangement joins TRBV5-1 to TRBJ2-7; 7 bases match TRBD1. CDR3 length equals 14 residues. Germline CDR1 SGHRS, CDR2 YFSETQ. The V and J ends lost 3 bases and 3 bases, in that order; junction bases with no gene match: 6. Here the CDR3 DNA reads TGCGCCAGCAGCTCAGGACAGGCTTTCTACGAGCAGTACTTC. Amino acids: CASSSGQAFYEQYF.

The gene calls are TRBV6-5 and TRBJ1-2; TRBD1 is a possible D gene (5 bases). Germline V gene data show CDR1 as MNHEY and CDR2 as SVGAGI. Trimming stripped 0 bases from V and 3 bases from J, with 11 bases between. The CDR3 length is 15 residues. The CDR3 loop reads CASSYSNVGDYGYTF. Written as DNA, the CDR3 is TGTGCCAGCAGTTACTCGAATGTAGGGGACTATGGCTACACCTTC.

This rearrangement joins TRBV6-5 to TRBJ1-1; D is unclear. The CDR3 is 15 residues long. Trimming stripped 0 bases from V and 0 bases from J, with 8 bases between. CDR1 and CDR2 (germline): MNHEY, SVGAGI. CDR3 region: CASSYSFRLNTEAFF. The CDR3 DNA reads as TGTGCCAGCAGTTACTCATTTAGATTGAACACTGAAGCTTTCTTT.

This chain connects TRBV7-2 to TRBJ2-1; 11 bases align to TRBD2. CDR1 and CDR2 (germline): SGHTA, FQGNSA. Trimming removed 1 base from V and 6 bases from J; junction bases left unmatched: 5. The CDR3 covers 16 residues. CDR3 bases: TGTGCCAGCAGCTTAGTTAGCGGGGGGGGGATCAATGAGCAGTTCTTC. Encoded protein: CASSLVSGGGINEQFF. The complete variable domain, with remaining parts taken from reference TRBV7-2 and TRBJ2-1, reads GAGVSQSPSNKVTEKGKDVELRCDPISGHTALYWYRQSLGQGLEFLIYFQGNSAPDKSGLPSDRFSAERTGGSVSTLTIQRTQQEDSAVYLCASSLVSGGGINEQFFGPGTRLTVL.

The CDR3 region has the DNA TGCGCCAGCAGCCCGACAGGGGCGGCCAGCGAGCAGTACTTC. Its translation is CASSPTGAASEQYF. The gene calls are TRBV5-1 and TRBJ2-7; 8 positions match TRBD1. Germline values: CDR1 SGHRS, CDR2 YFSETQ. After removal of 4 bases from V and 6 bases from J, the junction contained 9 bases not matched to a gene. CDR3 size: 14 residues.

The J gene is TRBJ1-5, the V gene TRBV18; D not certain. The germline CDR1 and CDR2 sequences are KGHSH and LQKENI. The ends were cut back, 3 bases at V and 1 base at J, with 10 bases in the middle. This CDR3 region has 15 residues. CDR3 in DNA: TGTGCCAGCTCACCCGGAACCGGGAGCAATCAGCCCCAGCATTTT. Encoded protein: CASSPGTGSNQPQHF.

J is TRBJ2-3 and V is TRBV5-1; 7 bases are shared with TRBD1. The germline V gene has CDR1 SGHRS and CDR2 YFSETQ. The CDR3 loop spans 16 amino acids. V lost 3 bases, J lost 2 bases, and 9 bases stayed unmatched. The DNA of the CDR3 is TGCGCCAGCAGCTCAGACACAGGGGCTAACACAGATACGCAGTATTTT. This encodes CASSSDTGANTDTQYF.

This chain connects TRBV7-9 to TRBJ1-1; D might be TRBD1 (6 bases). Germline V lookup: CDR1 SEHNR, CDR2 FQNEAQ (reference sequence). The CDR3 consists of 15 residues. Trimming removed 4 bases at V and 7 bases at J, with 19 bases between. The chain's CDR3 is CASSSWGPTAVEAFF. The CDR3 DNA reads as TGTGCCAGCAGCTCTTGGGGGCCGACCGCGGTTGAAGCTTTCTTT.

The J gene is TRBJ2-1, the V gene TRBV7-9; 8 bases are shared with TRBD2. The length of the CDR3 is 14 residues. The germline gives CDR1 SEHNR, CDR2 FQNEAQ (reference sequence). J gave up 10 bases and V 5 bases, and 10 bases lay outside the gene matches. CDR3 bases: TGTGCCAGCAGCCCTCCGGGGGGGCTTGGGGAGCAGTTCTTC. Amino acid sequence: CASSPPGGLGEQFF.

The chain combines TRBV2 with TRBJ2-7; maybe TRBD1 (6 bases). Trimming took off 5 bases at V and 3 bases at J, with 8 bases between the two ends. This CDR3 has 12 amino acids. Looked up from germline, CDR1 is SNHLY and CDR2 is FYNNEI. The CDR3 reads CASSQQGYEQYF. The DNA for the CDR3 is TGTGCCAGCAGTCAACAGGGCTACGAGCAGTACTTC. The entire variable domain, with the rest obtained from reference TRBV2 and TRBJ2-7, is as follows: EPEVTQTPSHQVTQMGQEVILRCVPISNHLYFYWYRQILGQKVEFLVSFYNNEISEKSEIFDDQFSVERPDGSNFTLKIRSTKLEDSAMYFCASSQQGYEQYFGPGTRLTVT.

CDR3 residues: CASGWDTVNTEAFF. CDR3 nucleotides: TGTGCTAGTGGGTGGGACACCGTGAACACTGAAGCTTTCTTT. The chain combines TRBV12-5 with TRBJ1-1; TRBD1 might be the D (6 bases). Trimming pared 6 bases from V and 0 bases from J, leaving 11 bases between. CDR1 and CDR2 (germline): LGHNT, FRNRAP. This CDR3 comprises 14 residues.

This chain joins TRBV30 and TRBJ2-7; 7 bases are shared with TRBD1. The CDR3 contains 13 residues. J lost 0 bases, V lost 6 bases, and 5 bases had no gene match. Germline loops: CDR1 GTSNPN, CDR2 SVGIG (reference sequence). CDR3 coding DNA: TGTGCCTGCGTGGGGGACAGCTCCTACGAGCAGTACTTC. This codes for CACVGDSSYEQYF. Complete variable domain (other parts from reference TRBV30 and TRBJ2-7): SQTIHQWPATLVQPVGSPLSLECTVEGTSNPNLYWYRQAAGRGLQLLFYSVGIGQISSEVPQNLSASRPQDRQFILSSKKLLLSDSGFYLCACVGDSSYEQYFGPGTRLTVT.

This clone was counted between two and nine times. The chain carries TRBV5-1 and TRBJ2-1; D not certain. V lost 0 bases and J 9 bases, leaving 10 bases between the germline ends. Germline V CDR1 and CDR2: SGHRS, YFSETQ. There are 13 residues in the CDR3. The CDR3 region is CASSLALSREQFF. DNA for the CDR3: TGCGCCAGCAGCTTGGCCCTCAGTCGTGAGCAGTTCTTC.

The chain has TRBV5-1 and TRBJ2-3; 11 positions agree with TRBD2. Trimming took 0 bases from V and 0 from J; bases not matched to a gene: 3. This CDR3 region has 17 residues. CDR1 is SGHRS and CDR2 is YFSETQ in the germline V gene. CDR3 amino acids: CASSLVGTSGSTDTQYF. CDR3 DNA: TGCGCCAGCAGCTTGGTTGGGACTAGCGGCAGCACAGATACGCAGTATTTT.

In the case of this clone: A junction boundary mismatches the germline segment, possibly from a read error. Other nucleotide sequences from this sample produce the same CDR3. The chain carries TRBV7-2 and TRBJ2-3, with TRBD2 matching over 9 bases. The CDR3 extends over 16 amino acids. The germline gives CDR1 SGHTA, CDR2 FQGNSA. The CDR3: CASSLASGGTTDTQYF. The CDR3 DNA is TGTGCCAGCAGCCTAGCCAGCGGGGGGACAACAGATACGCAGTATTTT.

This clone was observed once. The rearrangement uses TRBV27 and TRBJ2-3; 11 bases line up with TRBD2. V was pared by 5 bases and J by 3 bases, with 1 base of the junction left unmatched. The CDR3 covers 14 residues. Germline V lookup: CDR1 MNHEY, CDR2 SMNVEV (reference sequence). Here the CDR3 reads CASSPSGGTDTQYF. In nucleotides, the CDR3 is TGTGCCAGCAGTCCTAGCGGGGGGACAGATACGCAGTATTTT.